The 6 T cell receptor beta chains listed next were all sequenced from one sample in a study of beta chain features in type 1 diabetes (dated by TCRdb to 2016 to 2019). The receptor library was made with the immunoSEQ multiplex PCR assay. The entire amount of isolated RNA was reverse transcribed using the High Capacity cDNA Reverse Transcription Kit, so the sequenced TCRB transcripts were expressed ones. TCRdb obtained this table from immuneACCESS and retained in-frame rearrangements with V and J assigned. These tables miss some clones; where compared with another copy, unresolved V genes account for less than half of the shortfall, and the remainder is unexplained. Here the sample has about 160,000 clones; 7% to 10% occur a single time. Jointly, the top ten make up 2.3% of the sample. The sequenced sample was central memory CD4+ T cells from blood. These receptors all stem from a woman between 18 and 30 years old in good health.

The chain is built from TRBV29-1 and TRBJ2-2; no definite D call. This CDR3 is built from 13 residues. V was pared by 3 bases and J by 2 bases, with 7 bases between. From germline, CDR1 is SQVTM and CDR2 ANQGSEA. The CDR3 loop reads CSVESTNTGELFF. The CDR3 DNA sequence: TGCAGCGTTGAGAGCACTAACACCGGGGAGCTGTTTTTT.

This rearrangement joins TRBV4-3 to TRBJ2-5, with 10 bases matching TRBD2. With 2 bases clipped from V and 2 bases from J, the junction kept 11 bases outside the gene matches. CDR1 is LGHNA, CDR2 YSLEER, per germline. The CDR3 totals 18 residues. The CDR3 protein is CASSQTGLAPDVQETQYF. In DNA, the CDR3 is TGCGCCAGCAGCCAAACGGGACTAGCGCCCGACGTACAAGAGACCCAGTACTTC.

This clone was recorded many times. The V call is TRBV9, the J call TRBJ1-5; TRBD1 matches at 7 bases. The CDR3 has 14 amino acids. Trimming removed 3 bases from V and 7 bases from J; junction bases left unmatched: 7. CDR1 is SGDLS, CDR2 YYNGEE, per germline. Written as DNA, the CDR3 is TGTGCCAGCAGCGGGGGGACAGTCTTCCAGCCCCAGCATTTT. This gives the protein CASSGGTVFQPQHF.

On this clone itself: It is likely a read error: a sequence one base away is far more abundant. The rearrangement uses TRBV11-3 and TRBJ2-7; D call uncertain. Per the germline V gene, CDR1 is SGHNT and CDR2 is YENEEA. This CDR3 contains 11 residues. With 4 bases removed from V and 2 bases from J, the gap between germline ends came to 3 bases. The CDR3 DNA reads as TGTGCCAGCAGCTCCGCCTACGAGCAGTACTTC. Translating gives CASSSAYEQYF.

This clone turned up a few times. The CDR3 here is CASSEAETSGWGTQYF. In DNA, the CDR3 is TGTGCCAGCAGTGAAGCGGAGACTAGCGGCTGGGGGACCCAGTACTTC. The J gene is TRBJ2-5, the V gene TRBV2, with 9 bases lining up with TRBD2. Germline values: CDR1 SNHLY, CDR2 FYNNEI. The length of the CDR3 is 16 residues. V was pared by 0 bases and J by 7 bases, with 9 bases of the junction left unmatched.

This clone appeared many times. V gene TRBV11-2 combines with J gene TRBJ1-1, with D perhaps TRBD1 (6 bases). The CDR3 contains 14 residues. Trimming shortened V by 1 base and J by 10 bases, and 16 bases separated the two germline ends. Germline CDR1 and CDR2: SGHAT and FQNNGV. CDR3 nucleotide sequence: TGTGCCAGCAGCTTAGTTACGCAGGGGACTACAGCTTTCTTT. It yields the protein CASSLVTQGTTAFF.